This TCR beta chain emerged from a study of cytotoxic CD8 clonotypes in ibrutinib-treated CLL. Genomic DNA for TCR beta libraries, around 2 micrograms, came from cryopreserved PBMCs. The CDR3 covers 17 residues. CDR1 is SGHTA and CDR2 is FQGNSA in the germline V gene. With V trimmed by 1 base and J by 7 bases, 8 bases remained unmatched. TCRdb's table, derived via immunoSEQ multiplex PCR, lists solely in-frame clones and lacks some. Of about 150,000 clones listed, more than 75% are singletons. The source material was PBMCs, sampled after 24 months of ibrutinib treatment. This chain links TRBV7-2 with TRBJ2-5; 14 bases map to TRBD2. The sequence was obtained from a human donor with chronic lymphocytic leukemia. The CDR3 DNA reads as TGTGCCAGCAGCTTAGTAGCGGTGGGACTAGCGGGGGCGACCCAGTACTTC. It codes for CASSLVAVGLAGATQYF.